The rows below give T cell receptor beta chains drawn from one sample of a study of blood T cell repertoires in COVID-19. The data were produced by immunoSEQ multiplex PCR, yet TCRdb's version contains in-frame clones alone and is incomplete. This table has roughly 380,000 clones, around nine tenths appearing once. Sequenced: peripheral blood. The receptors were sampled from a woman in her thirties or forties with COVID-19, enrolled during active disease. Both conserved end residues are part of each CDR3. The D gene is left open where the match is weak. Expanded clones get a size class; other rows say once, few or many, or leave the size out.

j_call v_call clone_size d_call cdr3_nt cdr3_aa
TRBJ2-1 TRBV5-5 . . TGTGCCAGCAGCCCCACATACTCGACAGACAACTACAATGAGCAGTTCTTC CASSPTYSTDNYNEQFF
TRBJ1-1 TRBV7-3 . . TGTGCCAGCAGCTTAGACGGAGGGGACAACACTGAAGCTTTCTTT CASSLDGGDNTEAFF
TRBJ1-1 TRBV7-8 . . TGTGCCAGCAGCTTAGCGGCAGGGTGGGACACTGAAGCTTTCTTT CASSLAAGWDTEAFF
TRBJ1-1 TRBV27 . . TGTGCCAGCAGTAATAGGGGGGGCTGGGACACTGAAGCTTTCTTT CASSNRGGWDTEAFF
TRBJ1-2 TRBV5-1 . TRBD1 TGCGCCAGCAGCAGGACAGGAGACCCCTATGGCTACACCTTC CASSRTGDPYGYTF
TRBJ1-2 TRBV6-5 . TRBD1 TGTGCCAGCAGCCTTTGGACAGGGGACTATGGCTACACCTTC CASSLWTGDYGYTF
TRBJ2-5 TRBV15 once TRBD2 TGTGCCACCGGGGGGAGGAAGACTAGCGTGAAATCGGAGACCCAGTACTTC CATGGRKTSVKSETQYF
TRBJ2-7 TRBV18 . TRBD1 TGTGCCAGCTCACCTCTGACAGGGGAGCACGAGCAGTACTTC CASSPLTGEHEQYF
TRBJ1-1 TRBV5-4 . . TGTGCCAGCAGCTTGGGGTACAGTACAATGAACACTGAAGCTTTCTTT CASSLGYSTMNTEAFF
TRBJ2-7 TRBV27 . TRBD1 TGTGCCAGCAGTTCGAGGGACAGGGGGTTCTTCAACGAGCAGTACTTC CASSSRDRGFFNEQYF
TRBJ2-3 TRBV4-1 once . TGCGCCAGCAGCCAAGAAGCCGGGGATGGGAGGACGCAGTATTTT CASSQEAGDGRTQYF
TRBJ1-5 TRBV28 . . TGTGCCAGCAGTTTAGGTCGGGCGGGATACAATCAGCCCCAGCATTTT CASSLGRAGYNQPQHF
TRBJ2-7 TRBV28 . TRBD2 TGTGCCAGCAACCAACGGACTAGCGGGGTGAGCGAGCAGTACTTC CASNQRTSGVSEQYF
TRBJ2-1 TRBV4-1 . TRBD2 TGCGCCAGCAGCCCCCCCGGACTAGCGGGGGACTACAATGAGCAGTTCTTC CASSPPGLAGDYNEQFF
TRBJ1-1 TRBV4-3 . . TGCGCCAGCAGCCTCCTAACGGGGTCGGGCACTGAAGCTTTCTTT CASSLLTGSGTEAFF
TRBJ1-5 TRBV19 few TRBD1 TGTGCCAGTGGCTCCGGGACAGGACATAGCAATCAGCCCCAGCATTTT CASGSGTGHSNQPQHF
TRBJ1-4 TRBV9 . . TGTGCCAGCAGCGTCGCAGGGTTGAATGAAAAACTGTTTTTT CASSVAGLNEKLFF
TRBJ1-5 TRBV30 . . TGTGCCTGGGGAAGACAGACGAATCAGCCCCAGCATTTT CAWGRQTNQPQHF
TRBJ2-2 TRBV7-2 . . TGTGCCAGCAGCTTCAGGGGAACGAACACCGGGGAGCTGTTTTTT CASSFRGTNTGELFF
TRBJ2-5 TRBV5-1 . TRBD1 TGCGCCAGCAGCTTGGGACAGGGTGAAAAGACCCAGTACTTC CASSLGQGEKTQYF
TRBJ2-7 TRBV6-5 . . TGTGCCAGTGGGCGGGGTGTCGGCTCCTACGAGCAGTACTTC CASGRGVGSYEQYF
TRBJ1-1 TRBV12-3/TRBV12-4 . . TGTGCCAGCAGTTTAGGCGGGGCGTATGCTTTCTTT CASSLGGAYAFF
TRBJ1-6 TRBV2 once . TGTGCCAGCAGTGAGAGGGGGATCGATTCACCCCTCCACTTT CASSERGIDSPLHF
TRBJ2-3 TRBV10-3 . TRBD2 TGTGCCATCAGTGCCAACTTCCCGGGACTAGCTTTAATCACAGATACGCAGTATTTT CAISANFPGLALITDTQYF
TRBJ2-7 TRBV15 . . TGTGCCACCAGCCGTGACAGATTCTACGAGCAGTACTTC CATSRDRFYEQYF
TRBJ2-7 TRBV4-1 . . TGCGCCAGCAGCCTAGCGGCAAGCGAAGAGCAGTACTTC CASSLAASEEQYF
TRBJ2-1 TRBV28 . . TGTGCCAGCAGTTCGTACAATGAGCAGTTCTTC CASSSYNEQFF
TRBJ1-2 TRBV5-4 . . TGTGCCAGCAGCACCGGGGGGGGAGGATATGGCTACACCTTC CASSTGGGGYGYTF
TRBJ2-1 TRBV5-4 . TRBD2 TGTGCCAGCAGCTTTCCCACTAGCGGAATAAACAATGAGCAGTTCTTC CASSFPTSGINNEQFF
TRBJ1-4 TRBV24-1 . . TGTGCCACCAACGGAGGGCCTAATGAAAAACTGTTTTTT CATNGGPNEKLFF
TRBJ1-2 TRBV20-1 . . TGCAGTGCTAGAGAACAGAATGGCTACACCTTC CSAREQNGYTF
TRBJ2-7 TRBV18 . TRBD2 TGTGCCAGCTCACCCGGACTAGCGGGGGGCCTAAAGCGTCCCTACGAGCAGTACTTC CASSPGLAGGLKRPYEQYF
TRBJ2-2 TRBV15 . . TGTGCCACCAGCCTGGGACTCGAAAACACCGGGGAGCTGTTTTTT CATSLGLENTGELFF
TRBJ2-6 TRBV19 . . TGTGCCAGTAGTCCCGTGGGGCACCGTGGGAACTCTGGGGCCAACGTCCTGACTTTC CASSPVGHRGNSGANVLTF
TRBJ1-4 TRBV11-1 . . TGTGCCAGCAGCTTACACAGGGCTACTAATGAAAAACTGTTTTTT CASSLHRATNEKLFF
TRBJ1-6 TRBV19 . TRBD1 TGTGCCAGTAGTAGGGACAGACGCCCGGACCTTTCACCCCTCCACTTT CASSRDRRPDLSPLHF
TRBJ2-2 TRBV5-6 . . TGTGCCAGCAGCAACACAGGGTCCACCGGGGAGCTGTTTTTT CASSNTGSTGELFF
TRBJ1-1 TRBV29-1 . . TGCAGCGTTGGGGGGAATCCGGGGGACACTGAAGCTTTCTTT CSVGGNPGDTEAFF
TRBJ1-6 TRBV2 . TRBD1 TGTGCCAGCAGGGGTGGGGACAGGTCGAATTCACCCCTCCACTTT CASRGGDRSNSPLHF
TRBJ2-2 TRBV6-2/TRBV6-3 . . TGTGCCAGCAGTTCCTTGACGGGGCTAGCGACGGGCACCGGGGAGCTGTTTTTT CASSSLTGLATGTGELFF
TRBJ1-5 TRBV3-1/TRBV3-2 once . TGTGCCAGCAGCCAAGGGAGGAATAGCAATCAGCCCCAGCATTTT CASSQGRNSNQPQHF
TRBJ2-7 TRBV27 . TRBD2 TGTGCCAGCAGACCTAGCGGGGGAGGTGGGTACGAGCAGTACTTC CASRPSGGGGYEQYF
TRBJ1-1 TRBV4-3 . . TGCGCCAGCAGCCAACAGGGGACGACTGAAGCTTTCTTT CASSQQGTTEAFF
TRBJ2-3 TRBV5-4 once TRBD2 TGTGCCAGCAGCTTCGCGGGGGGGAAAGATACGCAGTATTTT CASSFAGGKDTQYF
TRBJ2-7 TRBV19 once TRBD1 TGTGCCAGTAGTCCGCGACAGGGTTCCTACGAGCAGTACTTC CASSPRQGSYEQYF
TRBJ1-2 TRBV9 . TRBD1 TGTGCCAGCAGCGTAGGAGTAGGGGGCGTCGGCTACACCTTC CASSVGVGGVGYTF
TRBJ1-4 TRBV24-1 . TRBD1 TGTGCCACCAGTGAGGGACAGGAACTCTCAACTAATGAAAAACTGTTTTTT CATSEGQELSTNEKLFF
TRBJ1-2 TRBV6-2/TRBV6-3 . . TGTGCCAGCACCCCAGGCGGGTATGGCTACACCTTC CASTPGGYGYTF
TRBJ1-1 TRBV28 . . TGTGCCAGCGGGTCACAGGGCACCAACACTGAAGCTTTCTTT CASGSQGTNTEAFF
TRBJ2-2 TRBV11-2 . . TGTGCCAGCAGCTTAGTCCACCGGGAGACCGGGGAGCTGTTTTTT CASSLVHRETGELFF
TRBJ1-5 TRBV2 . . TGTGCCAGCAGCCGCTGGACAGACGATCAGCCCCAGCATTTT CASSRWTDDQPQHF
TRBJ2-5 TRBV3-1/TRBV3-2 . TRBD2 TGTGCCAGCAGCCAAGGCTCTCTAGGGGGACTAGCGGGAGCGGTGGAGACCCAGTACTTC CASSQGSLGGLAGAVETQYF
TRBJ1-6 TRBV19 . TRBD1 TGTGCCAGTAGTAGAGACAGGGGGCAATCACCCCTCCACTTT CASSRDRGQSPLHF
TRBJ1-3 TRBV7-9 . TRBD1 TGTGCCAGCAGCTTACAGACAGGGGGCTCTGGAAACACCATATATTTT CASSLQTGGSGNTIYF